This T cell receptor beta chain originates from a study of CD8 T cells in Susac syndrome. This clonotype has just one count. About 0.45 to 1 ug RNA was reverse transcribed with random hexamers. Via MiXCR, TCRdb re-called the immunoSEQ multiplex PCR reads, giving one row per CDR3 protein. The repertoire holds some 300,000 distinct CDR3 sequences, 65% to 90% seen once, with around 0.2% in the top ten. Trimming took 5 bases from V and 4 from J; bases not matched to a gene: 2. The CDR3 contains 13 residues. CDR1 and CDR2 (germline): MDHEN, SYDVKM. This rearrangement joins TRBV28 to TRBJ2-1; 7 nucleotides agree with TRBD1. The TCR was taken from a human donor with multiple sclerosis. The sequencing input was CD8+ T cells from PBMCs. The CDR3 bases are TGTGCCAGCAGTGGACAGGATTACAATGAGCAGTTCTTC. Protein sequence: CASSGQDYNEQFF. Using reference TRBV28 and TRBJ2-1 for the parts outside the CDR3, the full variable domain is DVKVTQSSRYLVKRTGEKVFLECVQDMDHENMFWYRQDPGLGLRLIYFSYDVKMKEKGDIPEGYSVSREKKERFSLILESASTNQTSMYLCASSGQDYNEQFFGPGTRLTVL.